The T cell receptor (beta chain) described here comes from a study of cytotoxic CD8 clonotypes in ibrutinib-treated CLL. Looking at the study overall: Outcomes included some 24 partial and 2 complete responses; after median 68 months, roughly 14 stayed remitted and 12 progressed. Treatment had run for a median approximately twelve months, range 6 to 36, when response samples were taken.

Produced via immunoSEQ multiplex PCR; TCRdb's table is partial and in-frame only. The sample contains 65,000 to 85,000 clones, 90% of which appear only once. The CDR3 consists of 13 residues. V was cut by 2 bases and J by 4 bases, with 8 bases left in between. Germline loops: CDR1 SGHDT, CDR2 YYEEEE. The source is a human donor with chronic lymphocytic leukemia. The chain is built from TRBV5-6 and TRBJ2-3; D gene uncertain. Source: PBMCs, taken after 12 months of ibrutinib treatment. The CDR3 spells CASSFSPADTQYF. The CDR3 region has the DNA TGTGCCAGCAGCTTTTCCCCGGCAGATACGCAGTATTTT.